This T cell receptor (beta chain) was sequenced during a study of T cell responses to AZD1222 COVID-19 vaccine (dated by TCRdb to about 2021). Concerning the study at large: AZD1222 recipients whose second dose came at about 4 weeks and those whose second dose came at about 12 weeks were combined into one group, since spike-specific TCR depth and breadth did not differ between the two schedules. A total of about 240 trial participants underwent TCR sequencing, of whom 207 received two doses of AZD1222 and approximately 25 received two doses of the MenACWY control vaccine. Enrollment into the trials was organized by age into subgroups of 18-55, 56-69 and 70-plus years, and those subgroups contained approximately 160, 26 and 62 TCR-sequenced participants, respectively. Beyond this particular receptor, the publication reports: Only a handful of AZD1222 recipients were SARS-CoV-2 seropositive at baseline, limiting conclusions about previously exposed vaccinees. Because no samples from the day 14 peak response were available, repertoires could be characterized only after the peak T cell response. A significant rise in spike-specific TCR breadth and depth was observed after two AZD1222 doses relative to day 0 and relative to MenACWY recipients. CD4 TCRs associated with the vaccine covered the entire spike protein, and the dominant responses were in regions 160-218 and 743-854. Epitopes outside the regions mutated in the B.1.351 and B.1.1.7 variants were reportedly recognized by nearly half of the unique spike-specific TCRs. The 56-69-year group was small, and its depth increase did not reach significance, likely because of low power. Participants were mostly white British and included more females than males, and it was suggested by the authors that clonal diversity may have been underestimated.

Based on the germline V gene, the CDR1 and CDR2 sequences are MNHEY and SVGAGI. The CDR3 goes from the cysteine to the phenylalanine over 11 residues. Only CDR3 DNA is held: 33 bases, read in frame from base 1. The V end loses 8 bases and the J end loses 7 bases, and a stretch of 11 bases separates them. A word on this clone: It lacks a known antigen. Qualities for individual bases were not recorded, and no much larger clone is one base off.

The time point label for this specimen denotes: baseline before first vaccination. Vaccinee samples were obtained from the UK trials COV001 and COV002, which included a single-blind randomized controlled phase 2/3 trial of AZD1222 (ChAdOx1 nCoV-19) in healthy adults. For TCRbeta chain sequencing, PBMC samples from trial participants were taken at day 0 and at day 28 after the second dose. The CDR3 regions of human TCRbeta chains were analyzed by immunosequencing. The original methods were these. TCRs in the repertoires were matched against a reference library of SARS-CoV-2-specific TCRs that had been generated with the MIRA antigen-specificity platform. Breadth was defined as the fraction of unique TCRs that were SARS-CoV-2-associated. Depth was defined as the fraction of total T cells that were SARS-CoV-2-associated. Using the MIRA data, each spike-specific TCR was assigned both to the spike region to which the TCR was reactive and to a CD4 or CD8 class. Log10-transformed breadth and depth values were compared by one-way ANOVA with Sidak's multiple comparisons tests. In TCRdb, the immuneACCESS table is reduced to in-frame sequences with V and J assigned. These tables do not hold every clone; where another copy was compared, an unresolved V gene accounts for under half, and the others remain unexplained. The DNA gave D and trimming, while V, J and clone size come from that table. This sample holds 89,000 or so clones; about 87% were observed only once. The ten top clones hold roughly 15% of the sample.

The sequencing here drew on peripheral blood, taken on day 0 of AZD1222 vaccination. The sequence links TRBV6-5 to TRBJ1-1; a confident D gene designation cannot be given. The source is an adult in good health. The nucleotide sequence reads as follows: TGTGCCAGCTGGAATCGGCTTGAAGCTTTCTTT. Its product reads: CASWNRLEAFF.